A single sample is the source of the 22 T cell receptor beta chains below, sequenced in a study of control samples from healthy donors and cancer patients. Libraries were prepared by immunoSEQ multiplex PCR; TCRdb keeps only in-frame clonotypes and omits some of them. The sample includes about 120,000 clones, around 89% of them seen just once. The sequenced material came from blood. The receptors were sampled from a man aged 35-49 years in good health.

This chain uses TRBV9 with TRBJ2-2, with 8 bases matching TRBD2. Germline loops: CDR1 SGDLS, CDR2 YYNGEE. Germline trimming cut 4 bases from V and 4 bases from J; bases unmatched to any gene: 9. The CDR3 is 16 residues long. The CDR3 region has the DNA TGTGCCAGCAGCCCCTTGCTCGGGAGGGCCACCGGGGAGCTGTTTTTT. It specifies CASSPLLGRATGELFF.

V and J are TRBV29-1 and TRBJ2-1; TRBD2 might be the D (6 bases). CDR1 and CDR2 (germline): SQVTM, ANQGSEA. The CDR3 sequence is 14 residues long. V lost 7 bases and J lost 3, with 16 bases in between. CDR3 sequence (DNA): TGCAGCGCCACCCAGCGGGCCGGCTACAATGAGCAGTTCTTC. Protein sequence: CSATQRAGYNEQFF.

On this clone: One end of the junction does not line up with germline, which may come from a read error. The V gene is TRBV11-3, the J gene TRBJ2-7; 8 bases are shared with TRBD1. The V gene's germline CDR1 is SGHNT and CDR2 YENEEA. The CDR3 contains 11 residues. The CDR3: CASSLRGQAEF. CDR3 DNA sequence: TGTGCCAGCAGCTTAAGGGGACAGGCAGAATTC.

This clone was seen only a few times. The V and J genes are TRBV5-5 and TRBJ2-1, with 10 bases matching TRBD2. Germline-derived CDR1 and CDR2 are SGHKS and YYEKEE (reference sequence). V lost 4 bases to trimming and J lost 5 bases; unmatched junction nucleotides: 6. This CDR3 contains 15 residues. CDR3 nucleotide sequence: TGTGCCAGCAGCGAACTAGCGGGGCTTAACAATGAGCAGTTCTTC. Protein sequence: CASSELAGLNNEQFF.

This clone was counted a single time. This chain uses TRBV15 with TRBJ1-4; TRBD1 agrees at 8 bases. J lost 4 bases, V lost 1 base, and 5 bases had no gene match. Germline V lookup: CDR1 LNHNV, CDR2 YYDKDF (reference sequence). CDR3 size: 16 residues. CDR3 loop: CATSRAGDRHNEKLFF. For the CDR3, the DNA is TGTGCCACCAGCAGAGCTGGGGACAGGCATAATGAAAAACTGTTTTTT.

CDR3 residues: CASSEWSSYNSPLHF. The DNA for the CDR3 is TGTGCCAGCAGTGAATGGAGCTCCTATAATTCACCCCTCCACTTT. V is TRBV2 and J is TRBJ1-6; no clear D. V shed 2 bases and J shed 0 bases, with 5 bases lying between them. CDR3 length: 15 residues. CDR1 and CDR2 from the germline V gene are SNHLY and FYNNEI.

The chain employs TRBV2 and TRBJ1-1, with unresolved D. The germline gives CDR1 SNHLY, CDR2 FYNNEI. The CDR3 has 14 amino acids. Trimming removed 2 bases at V and 1 base at J, with 8 bases between. The CDR3 region has the DNA TGTGCCAGCAGTGAATGGCAGTCGAACACTGAAGCTTTCTTT. Translation gives CASSEWQSNTEAFF.

This clone was found a few times. The chain joins TRBV5-6 to TRBJ2-2; no clear D. Germline assignment: CDR1 SGHDT and CDR2 YYEEEE. This CDR3 contains 16 residues. Trimming stripped 1 base from V and 4 bases from J, with 14 bases between. The DNA for the CDR3 is TGTGCCAGCAGCTTGTTTTTCCTCTACAGCACCGGGGAGCTGTTTTTT. It translates to CASSLFFLYSTGELFF. The variable domain in full, with the rest retrieved from reference TRBV5-6 and TRBJ2-2, is DAGVTQSPTHLIKTRGQQVTLRCSPKSGHDTVSWYQQALGQGPQFIFQYYEEEERQRGNFPDRFSGHQFPNYSSELNVNALLLGDSALYLCASSLFFLYSTGELFFGEGSRLTVL.

The gene calls are TRBV7-3 and TRBJ2-7; 7 nucleotides agree with TRBD1. Germline trimming cut 11 bases from V and 5 bases from J; bases unmatched to any gene: 15. Germline V gene lookup returns CDR1 SGHTA and CDR2 FQGTGA. The CDR3 totals 14 residues. The DNA of the CDR3 is TGTGCCTCTGCGGCGACAGGGCGTAGCGACGAGCAGTACTTC. Protein product: CASAATGRSDEQYF.

As concerns this clone: A read error is possible here, since a much larger clone lies one base away. The J gene is TRBJ2-3, the V gene TRBV6-4; a possible D gene is TRBD2 (6 bases). This CDR3 comprises 16 residues. Germline assignment: CDR1 MRHNA and CDR2 SNTAGT. The CDR3 is CASSDSPSTSIDTQYF. CDR3 DNA: TGTGCCAGCAGTGACTCACCTTCCACTAGCATAGATACGCAGTATTTT.

In its sample, this clone was seen a few times. This chain uses TRBV3-1 (or the pseudogene TRBV3-2) with TRBJ2-7; D may correspond to TRBD1 or TRBD2 (6 bases each). Trimming removed 4 bases at V and 6 bases at J, with 13 bases between. CDR1 and CDR2 (germline): LGHDT, YNNKEL (reference sequence). This CDR3 is built from 13 residues. CDR3 sequence (DNA): TGTGCCAGCAGCCCCCTCGGGGGCCGCGAGCAGTACTTC. Its protein is CASSPLGGREQYF.

The chain links TRBV9 to TRBJ1-1; D is uncertain. Trimming shortened V by 4 bases and J by 3 bases, and 10 bases separated the two germline ends. The CDR3 consists of 13 residues. CDR1 SGDLS and CDR2 YYNGEE come from the germline V gene. The CDR3 sequence: CASSLRRDTEAFF. The CDR3 DNA is TGTGCCAGCAGCCTCCGACGGGACACTGAAGCTTTCTTT. Using reference TRBV9 and TRBJ1-1 for the parts outside the CDR3, the full variable domain is DSGVTQTPKHLITATGQRVTLRCSPRSGDLSVYWYQQSLDQGLQFLIQYYNGEERAKGNILERFSAQQFPDLHSELNLSSLELGDSALYFCASSLRRDTEAFFGQGTRLTVV.

The chain is built from TRBV4-1 and TRBJ1-4, with D uncertain. This CDR3 region has 17 residues. The germline V gene encodes CDR1 MGHRA and CDR2 YSYEKL. The V and J ends lost 0 bases and 8 bases respectively, with 19 bases between them. The CDR3 region has the DNA TGCGCCAGCAGCCAAGAAGGCCGCAGGCCCCGAGGCGAAAAACTGTTTTTT. Translation: CASSQEGRRPRGEKLFF.

This chain joins TRBV29-1 and TRBJ1-2; the D gene is possibly TRBD1 (6 bases). There are 11 residues in the CDR3. The germline CDR1 and CDR2 sequences are SQVTM and ANQGSEA. Trimming left V 8 bases short and J 8 bases short, with 15 bases between. This CDR3 is CSSSIGQGYTF. In nucleotides, the CDR3 is TGCAGCTCATCGATCGGACAGGGCTACACCTTC.

The V call is TRBV7-3, the J call TRBJ2-3; no clear D. Trimming shortened V by 3 bases and J by 4 bases, and 5 bases separated the two germline ends. The CDR3 sequence is 12 residues long. Per germline, CDR1 SGHTA and CDR2 FQGTGA. The CDR3 is CASSFSPDTQYF. CDR3 DNA: TGTGCCAGCAGCTTCTCCCCAGATACGCAGTATTTT.

This chain links TRBV5-1 with TRBJ2-7; 12 nucleotides agree with TRBD2. The CDR3 length is 15 residues. Germline V gene data show CDR1 as SGHRS and CDR2 as YFSETQ. Trimming at V came to 0 bases and at J to 2 bases, leaving 0 bases not matched to a gene. CDR3 in DNA: TGCGCCAGCAGCTTGGGGACTAGCGGGGCCTACGAGCAGTACTTC. It yields the protein CASSLGTSGAYEQYF.

The V gene is TRBV7-2, the J gene TRBJ2-7; 9 bases map to TRBD1. The CDR3 has 15 amino acids. Losses at the gene ends were 5 bases for V and 6 bases for J; bases not matched to a gene: 11. The germline gives CDR1 SGHTA, CDR2 FQGNSA. The CDR3 loop is CASSPEGTGSLEQYF. Written as DNA, the CDR3 is TGTGCCAGCAGCCCAGAAGGGACAGGGTCTCTCGAGCAGTACTTC.

The genes are TRBV19 and TRBJ1-6; TRBD1 aligns across 9 bases. This CDR3 has 15 amino acids. Germline CDR1 is LNHDA and CDR2 is SQIVND (reference sequence). V was clipped by 9 bases and J by 6 bases; unmatched bases: 9. This CDR3 reads CASQTGTGSNSPLHF. DNA of the CDR3: TGTGCCAGCCAGACCGGGACAGGGTCTAATTCACCCCTCCACTTT.

J is TRBJ1-1 and V is TRBV30, with D tentatively TRBD1 (6 bases). The CDR3 spans 13 residues. From germline, CDR1 is GTSNPN and CDR2 SVGIG (reference sequence). Trimming took off 0 bases at V and 5 bases at J, with 10 bases between the two ends. The chain's CDR3 is CAWSVIGGTEAFF. As DNA, the CDR3 is TGTGCCTGGAGTGTAATAGGGGGAACTGAAGCTTTCTTT. The full variable domain, rest sourced from reference TRBV30 and TRBJ1-1, is SQTIHQWPATLVQPVGSPLSLECTVEGTSNPNLYWYRQAAGRGLQLLFYSVGIGQISSEVPQNLSASRPQDRQFILSSKKLLLSDSGFYLCAWSVIGGTEAFFGQGTRLTVV.

The gene calls are TRBV25-1 and TRBJ2-3, with 7 bases that match TRBD2. The J segment lost 1 base and the V segment lost 4 bases, leaving 2 bases of the junction unmatched. The CDR3 has 14 residues. Germline assignment: CDR1 MGHDK and CDR2 SYGVNS. CDR3 DNA sequence: TGTGCCAGCAGTGTGGCGGGGGGCACAGATACGCAGTATTTT. Amino acid sequence: CASSVAGGTDTQYF.

This chain links TRBV5-1 with TRBJ1-2; no definite D call. V lost 2 bases to trimming and J lost 6 bases, with 8 bases between them. This CDR3 is 12 amino acids long. The germline CDR1 and CDR2 sequences are SGHRS and YFSETQ. CDR3 sequence reads: CASSFNGDGYTF. The CDR3 DNA reads TGCGCCAGCAGCTTCAACGGTGATGGCTACACCTTC.

CDR3 nucleotide sequence: TGTGCCACCAGTGATCCCGGGACAAATCAGCCCCAGCATTTT. Translating it yields CATSDPGTNQPQHF. The chain couples TRBV24-1 to TRBJ1-5, with a possible D match to TRBD1 (6 bases). Germline V gene lookup returns CDR1 KGHDR and CDR2 SFDVKD. Trimming cost V 3 bases and J 4 bases, with 9 bases left between them. The CDR3 consists of 14 residues.